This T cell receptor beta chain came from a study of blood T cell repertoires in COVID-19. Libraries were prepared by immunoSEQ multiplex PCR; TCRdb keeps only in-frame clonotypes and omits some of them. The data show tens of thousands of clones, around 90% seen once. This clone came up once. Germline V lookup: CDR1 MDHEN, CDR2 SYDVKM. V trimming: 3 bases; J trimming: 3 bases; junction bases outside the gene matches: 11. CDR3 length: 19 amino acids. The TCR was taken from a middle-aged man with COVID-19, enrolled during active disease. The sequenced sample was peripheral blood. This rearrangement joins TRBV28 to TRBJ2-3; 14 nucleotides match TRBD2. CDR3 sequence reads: CASSFLGTSGGRATDTQYF. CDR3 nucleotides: TGTGCCAGCAGTTTCCTAGGGACTAGCGGGGGCAGAGCTACAGATACGCAGTATTTT.